The clone carrying this TCR beta chain was seen a few times. What it binds is not known. From germline, CDR1 is SGHTA and CDR2 FQGTGA. CDR3 length: 15 residues. V was clipped by 3 bases and J by 2 bases, with 8 bases between them. Included in the TCR beta cDNA libraries were unique molecular identifiers. MiXCR, applied by TCRdb to the PCR reads, yields one record per CDR3 protein. This table holds hundreds of thousands of distinct CDR3 sequences, roughly two fifths found once. This record belongs to a study of post-analysis software for immune sequencing data. Study findings and constraints: Samples from one preparation batch, clustered by F measure, grouped strongly together. With TRBV5-6, TRBV5-1 and TRBV20-1 included, 4 to 6 TRBV segments were more frequent in patients than in controls.

The sample was blood. The clonotype originates from a girl aged 5 to 17 with multiple sclerosis. This rearrangement joins TRBV7-3 to TRBJ2-6; D unresolved. The CDR3 loop reads CASSFNVAGANVLTF. CDR3 nucleotides: TGTGCCAGCAGCTTCAATGTAGCTGGGGCCAACGTCCTGACTTTC.